The entry that follows covers one T cell receptor beta chain sequence. Original methodology: Amplification of reference gene primers was used by the study to estimate nucleated cell counts. The table came from immunoSEQ multiplex PCR; TCRdb's copy has only in-frame clones and leaves some out. The D gene and trimming were derived from the DNA, and the V and J assignments and clone size from that table. Of 100,000 to 150,000 clones in the sample, roughly 72% were seen once. Trimming left V 5 bases short and J 4 bases short, with 9 bases between. CDR1 SGHTA and CDR2 FQGNSA come from the germline V gene. This CDR3 spans 13 amino acids. The data derive from a study of blood T cell repertoires in COVID-19. Looking at the study overall: Samples taken during acute and convalescent COVID-19 were collected in the United States, Italy and Spain.

The sequencing sample was made of peripheral blood. The V and J genes are TRBV7-2 and TRBJ2-1, with D possibly being TRBD2 (6 bases). This receptor was identified in a man of 80 years or more with COVID-19, enrolled during active disease. The CDR3 DNA reads as TGTGCCAGCAGCCTAGGGACTTACAATGAGCAGTTCTTC. Encoded protein: CASSLGTYNEQFF.